There are a few counts of the clone carrying this T cell receptor beta chain. This CDR3 is 15 amino acids long. Trimming cost V 1 base and J 3 bases; bases outside gene matches: 3. Germline-derived CDR1 and CDR2 are SGHTA and FQGNSA. MiXCR, run by TCRdb on the RT-PCR reads, gives a single entry per CDR3 protein. The data contain approximately 720,000 distinct CDR3 sequences, 13% to 15% of them seen just once; the ten biggest clones take up roughly 3.6%. The sample comprised memory CD4+ T cells from blood. The receptor's source is a female donor in good health, serving as a healthy control. The chain links TRBV7-2 to TRBJ2-7; 10 bases fit TRBD2. The CDR3 loop is CASSLGGLAYYEQYF. The CDR3 nucleotides read TGTGCCAGCAGCTTAGGGGGACTAGCGTACTACGAGCAGTACTTC. The whole variable domain, filled in from reference TRBV7-2 and TRBJ2-7, reads GAGVSQSPSNKVTEKGKDVELRCDPISGHTALYWYRQSLGQGLEFLIYFQGNSAPDKSGLPSDRFSAERTGGSVSTLTIQRTQQEDSAVYLCASSLGGLAYYEQYFGPGTRLTVT.